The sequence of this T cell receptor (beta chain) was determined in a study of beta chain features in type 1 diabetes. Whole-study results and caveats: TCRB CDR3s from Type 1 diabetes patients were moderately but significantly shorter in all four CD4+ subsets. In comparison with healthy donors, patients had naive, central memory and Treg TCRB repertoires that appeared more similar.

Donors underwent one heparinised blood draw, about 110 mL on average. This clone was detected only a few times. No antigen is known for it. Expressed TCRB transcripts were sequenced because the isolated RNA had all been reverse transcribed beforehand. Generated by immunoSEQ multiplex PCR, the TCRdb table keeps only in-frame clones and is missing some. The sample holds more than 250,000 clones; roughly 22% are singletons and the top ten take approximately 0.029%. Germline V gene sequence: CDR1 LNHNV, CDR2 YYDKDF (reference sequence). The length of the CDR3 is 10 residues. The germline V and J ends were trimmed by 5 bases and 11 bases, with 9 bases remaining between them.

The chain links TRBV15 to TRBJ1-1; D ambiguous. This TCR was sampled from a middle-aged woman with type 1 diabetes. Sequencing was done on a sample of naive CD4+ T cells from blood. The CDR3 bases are TGTGCCACCAGCGACACGGTGGCTTTCTTT. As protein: CATSDTVAFF.